Below are 22 T cell receptor beta chains sequenced from a single sample in a study of T cells after yellow fever vaccination. From the 5' RACE reads, TCRdb called clonotypes with MiXCR, one entry per CDR3 protein. The sample shows almost 70,000 distinct CDR3 sequences, 4.5% to 7.5% of them seen only once. Specimen: CD4+ T cells sorted from PBMCs, collected around 14 days after the first yellow fever vaccination. Receptors originate from a man between 18 and 35 years old who received the YFV17D yellow fever vaccine.

This clonotype was detected many times. The gene calls are TRBV7-8 and TRBJ1-6; tentative D call: TRBD1 (5 bases). Germline lookup yields CDR1 SGHVS and CDR2 FQNEAQ. V lost 3 bases and J 14 bases, leaving 17 bases between the germline ends. The CDR3 is made up of 14 amino acids. This chain's CDR3 is CASSFGPSEGTLHF. CDR3 nucleotides: TGTGCCAGCAGCTTTGGTCCAAGTGAGGGGACCCTCCACTTT.

This clonotype was counted only a few times. V usage is TRBV19 and J usage is TRBJ1-2; D remains unclear. This CDR3 has 14 residues. V dropped 0 bases and J dropped 8 bases, with 13 bases sitting between them. Germline values: CDR1 LNHDA, CDR2 SQIVND (reference sequence). The CDR3 nucleotides read TGTGCCAGTAGTATAGATCAATCCTCGCGGGGCTACACCTTC. This gives the protein CASSIDQSSRGYTF.

This clonotype has at least ten counts. This rearrangement joins TRBV7-6 to TRBJ2-7; no definite D call. V lost 3 bases, J lost 0 bases, and 12 bases lay in between. The germline CDR1 and CDR2 sequences are SGHVS and FNYEAQ. This CDR3 has 15 residues. In DNA form, the CDR3 reads TGTGCCAGCAGCTTGGAAGGGCGCTTCTCCTACGAGCAGTACTTC. Residues: CASSLEGRFSYEQYF.

This clonotype has only a few counts. V and J are TRBV5-4 and TRBJ1-2, with D unresolved. V lost 2 bases, J lost 2 bases, and 10 bases lay in between. CDR3 size: 14 residues. The germline gives CDR1 SGHNT, CDR2 YYREEE (reference sequence). In DNA, the CDR3 is TGTGCCAGCAGCTTCCAGACCCTAAACTATGGCTACACCTTC. Its protein product is CASSFQTLNYGYTF.

This clonotype came up many times. The chain uses TRBV7-2 and TRBJ2-2; 7 bases are a match to TRBD1. From germline, CDR1 is SGHTA and CDR2 FQGNSA. The CDR3 has 16 amino acids. V shed 4 bases and J 0 bases; nucleotides not matched to a gene: 5. The CDR3 bases are TGTGCCAGCAGCTCGTACAGGGGCGCGAACACCGGGGAGCTGTTTTTT. Its protein is CASSSYRGANTGELFF.

Many counts were recorded for this clonotype. V gene TRBV10-3 combines with J gene TRBJ2-1; D remains unclear. CDR3 length: 14 amino acids. Germline lookup yields CDR1 ENHRY and CDR2 SYGVKD. V was shortened by 2 bases and J by 6 bases, with 11 bases between the two germline ends. The CDR3 sequence: CAISEQAGINEQFF. CDR3 in DNA: TGTGCCATCAGTGAGCAGGCTGGAATCAATGAGCAGTTCTTC.

This clonotype was detected many times. The rearrangement uses TRBV5-1 and TRBJ2-4, with D perhaps being TRBD1 or TRBD2 (5 bases each). The V and J ends lost 4 bases and 4 bases respectively, with 15 bases between them. The germline gives CDR1 SGHRS, CDR2 YFSETQ. The CDR3 runs 15 residues. This CDR3 reads CASSVGTPVKNIQYF. In nucleotides, the CDR3 is TGCGCCAGCAGCGTCGGGACCCCGGTGAAAAACATTCAGTACTTC.

This clonotype was counted at least ten times. This rearrangement joins TRBV18 to TRBJ2-2, with TRBD2 matching 14 bases. V dropped 5 bases and J dropped 2; count of bases not matched to a gene: 7. The germline gives CDR1 KGHSH, CDR2 LQKENI. The CDR3 has 18 residues. The CDR3 sequence is CASSSRTSGGRNTGELFF. The CDR3 DNA sequence: TGTGCCAGCTCATCGCGGACTAGCGGGGGGCGCAACACCGGGGAGCTGTTTTTT.

This clonotype showed up many times. V gene TRBV20-1 combines with J gene TRBJ2-2; D possibly matches TRBD1 or TRBD2 (5 bases each). CDR3 length: 16 amino acids. Germline CDR1 DFQATT, CDR2 SNEGSKA (reference sequence). V lost 0 bases and J 0 bases, leaving 11 bases between the germline ends. This CDR3 reads CSARDPRGPNTGELFF. Here the CDR3 DNA reads TGCAGTGCTAGAGATCCGAGGGGCCCGAACACCGGGGAGCTGTTTTTT.

This clonotype was recorded at least ten times. The chain employs TRBV12-3 or TRBV12-4 and TRBJ1-1; D is unclear. This CDR3 has 13 residues. V was shortened by 7 bases and J by 3 bases, with 12 bases between the two germline ends. The CDR3 sequence is CASTLAGYTEAFF. CDR3 bases: TGTGCCAGCACCCTTGCGGGTTACACTGAAGCTTTCTTT.

This clonotype appeared many times. The genes are TRBV20-1 and TRBJ1-2; D is possibly TRBD1 (5 bases). Trimming cost V 3 bases and J 5 bases, with 13 bases left between them. Germline V CDR1 and CDR2: DFQATT, SNEGSKA (reference sequence). The CDR3 totals 13 residues. CDR3 region: CSASYGGEYGYTF. The CDR3 DNA is TGCAGTGCTAGTTATGGGGGGGAATATGGCTACACCTTC.

There are many counts of this clonotype. This chain links TRBV5-6 with TRBJ2-3; the D is unclear. Trimming left V 0 bases short and J 2 bases short, with 7 bases between. The CDR3 totals 14 residues. The germline V gene encodes CDR1 SGHDT and CDR2 YYEEEE. The CDR3 here is CASSLGAHTDTQYF. CDR3 DNA: TGTGCCAGCAGCTTGGGGGCCCACACAGATACGCAGTATTTT.

This clonotype was seen ten or more times. V is TRBV5-1 and J is TRBJ1-6, with D possibly TRBD1 on 6 matching bases. V lost 4 bases, J lost 5 bases, and 13 bases lay in between. This CDR3 comprises 15 residues. Germline CDR1 and CDR2: SGHRS and YFSETQ. CDR3: CASSPRPGDNSPLHF. Written as DNA, the CDR3 is TGCGCCAGCAGCCCCAGGCCAGGGGATAATTCACCCCTCCACTTT. The full variable domain, with the rest looked up from reference TRBV5-1 and TRBJ1-6, is KAGVTQTPRYLIKTRGQQVTLSCSPISGHRSVSWYQQTPGQGLQFLFEYFSETQRNKGNFPGRFSGRQFSNSRSEMNVSTLELGDSALYLCASSPRPGDNSPLHFGNGTRLTVT.

The sample holds many counts of this clonotype. The rearrangement joins TRBV2 to TRBJ2-1; D unclear. CDR1 is SNHLY, CDR2 FYNNEI, per germline. The CDR3 has 12 amino acids. Between the trimmed V and J ends, which lost 6 bases and 9 bases, there was a span of 12 bases. The CDR3 DNA reads as TGTGCCAGCAGCCCAGGCCTCATTGAGCAGTTCTTC. It codes for CASSPGLIEQFF.

This clonotype was seen at least ten times. This chain links TRBV7-2 with TRBJ1-3; no clear D gene. Trimming stripped 6 bases from V and 8 bases from J, with 11 bases between. The germline gives CDR1 SGHTA, CDR2 FQGNSA. The length of the CDR3 is 12 residues. In DNA form, the CDR3 reads TGTGCCAGCAGGCTCGAGGGCGACACCATATATTTT. Its translation is CASRLEGDTIYF. The variable domain in full, with the rest retrieved from reference TRBV7-2 and TRBJ1-3, is GAGVSQSPSNKVTEKGKDVELRCDPISGHTALYWYRQSLGQGLEFLIYFQGNSAPDKSGLPSDRFSAERTGGSVSTLTIQRTQQEDSAVYLCASRLEGDTIYFGEGSWLTVV.

This clonotype was observed at least ten times. The chain has TRBV7-2 and TRBJ2-1; 8 bases fit TRBD1. J was trimmed by 9 bases and V by 2 bases; bases with no gene match: 9. CDR1 is SGHTA, CDR2 FQGNSA, per germline. This CDR3 is built from 15 residues. DNA of the CDR3: TGTGCCAGCAGCTTACAGGGGGCGATCTCTGGTGAGCAGTTCTTC. Amino acid sequence: CASSLQGAISGEQFF.

The chain links TRBV12-3 or TRBV12-4 to TRBJ2-2; maybe TRBD2 (6 bases). Trimming pared 1 base from V and 4 bases from J, leaving 19 bases between. The CDR3 loop spans 18 amino acids. CDR3: CASSLGGGSVLITGELFF. The CDR3 nucleotides are TGTGCCAGCAGTTTAGGTGGAGGGTCCGTTCTGATCACCGGGGAGCTGTTTTTT.

This clonotype was counted ten times or more. The J gene is TRBJ1-4, the V gene TRBV7-2, with TRBD1 as a possible D gene (5 bases). There are 14 residues in the CDR3. The germline gives CDR1 SGHTA, CDR2 FQGNSA. Trimming pared 2 bases from V and 8 bases from J, leaving 12 bases between. CDR3 loop: CASSLPGGREKLFF. CDR3 DNA sequence: TGTGCCAGCAGCTTACCGGGGGGGAGGGAAAAACTGTTTTTT.

This clonotype was recorded at least ten times. V is TRBV7-9 and J is TRBJ2-1, with D possibly being TRBD1 (5 bases). V lost 4 bases and J 15 bases, leaving 19 bases between the germline ends. The V gene's germline CDR1 is SEHNR and CDR2 FQNEAQ (reference sequence). The CDR3 is made up of 13 amino acids. CDR3 DNA sequence: TGTGCCAGCAGCTACCAATTTCGGCAGGGCGCGTTCTTC. This encodes CASSYQFRQGAFF. The full variable domain, rest sourced from reference TRBV7-9 and TRBJ2-1, is DTGVSQNPRHKITKRGQNVTFRCDPISEHNRLYWYRQTLGQGPEFLTYFQNEAQLEKSRLLSDRFSAERPKGSFSTLEIQRTEQGDSAMYLCASSYQFRQGAFFGPGTRLTVL.

This clonotype was picked up many times. The V and J genes are TRBV12-3 or TRBV12-4 and TRBJ2-6; D uncertain. Trimming shortened V by 3 bases and J by 0 bases, and 15 bases separated the two germline ends. This CDR3 comprises 18 residues. This CDR3 is CASSFSARKNSGANVLTF. CDR3 nucleotides: TGTGCCAGCAGTTTTTCCGCCAGAAAGAACTCTGGGGCCAACGTCCTGACTTTC.

At least ten counts were recorded for this clonotype. CDR3 nucleotide sequence: TGCGCCAGCAGCTTAGAACGACAATCCACTGAAGCTTTCTTT. Translated: CASSLERQSTEAFF. V gene TRBV5-1 combines with J gene TRBJ1-1; no clear D gene. This CDR3 is 14 amino acids long. In germline, CDR1 is SGHRS, CDR2 YFSETQ. V was pared by 2 bases and J by 4 bases, with 12 bases between.

This clonotype was seen repeatedly, ten times or more. The chain combines TRBV7-2 with TRBJ2-3; 12 bases agree with TRBD2. This CDR3 has 16 residues. J gave up 4 bases and V 5 bases, and 7 bases lay outside the gene matches. CDR1 is SGHTA and CDR2 is FQGNSA in the germline V gene. This CDR3 is CASSRTSSGGADTQYF. The CDR3 DNA reads TGTGCCAGCAGCCGGACCTCTAGCGGGGGGGCAGATACGCAGTATTTT.